The 8 T cell receptor beta chains given below trace back to one sample, sequenced in a study of OX40 agonist ivuxolimab in advanced cancers. TCRdb's table, derived via immunoSEQ multiplex PCR, lists solely in-frame clones and lacks some. The sample has approximately 80,000 clones; under 85% are singletons. The material sequenced was CD4+ or CD8+ T cells sorted from blood, taken in a trial of the OX40 agonist ivuxolimab. The receptors here all came from an adult with an advanced solid tumor such as melanoma, head and neck, liver or kidney cancer.

The chain has TRBV28 and TRBJ1-4; no firm D call. Trimming shortened V by 3 bases and J by 7 bases, and 9 bases separated the two germline ends. CDR1 MDHEN and CDR2 SYDVKM come from the germline V gene. The CDR3 covers 13 residues. CDR3 region: CASSLASFEKLFF. In nucleotides, the CDR3 is TGTGCCAGCAGTTTGGCCTCTTTTGAAAAACTGTTTTTT.

The rearrangement uses TRBV5-6 and TRBJ2-4, with 8 bases matching TRBD2. CDR1 is SGHDT, CDR2 YYEEEE, per germline. This CDR3 spans 13 amino acids. The trim removed 5 bases at V and 9 bases at J, leaving 7 bases unmatched. The CDR3 sequence is CASRPAGGAIQYF. The CDR3 DNA reads as TGTGCCAGCAGGCCGGCGGGAGGCGCCATTCAGTACTTC.

This clone showed up just a few times. This rearrangement joins TRBV7-6 to TRBJ2-7; TRBD2 aligns across 7 bases. The CDR3 loop spans 13 amino acids. The J segment lost 3 bases and the V segment lost 5 bases, leaving 4 bases of the junction unmatched. Germline loops: CDR1 SGHVS, CDR2 FNYEAQ. The CDR3 sequence: CASSGGTIYEQYF. Here the CDR3 DNA reads TGTGCCAGCAGCGGGGGGACTATCTACGAGCAGTACTTC.

The chain combines TRBV28 with TRBJ2-7, with D possibly being TRBD1 (5 bases). CDR1 and CDR2 (germline): MDHEN, SYDVKM. The CDR3 extends over 17 amino acids. Trimming stripped 3 bases from V and 1 base from J, with 19 bases between. CDR3 protein: CASSFWGQASPSYEQYF. The CDR3 DNA is TGTGCCAGCAGTTTTTGGGGCCAGGCTTCCCCTTCCTACGAGCAGTACTTC.

The chain joins TRBV21-1 to TRBJ2-5. TRBV21-1 is a pseudogene locus. The CDR3 length is 13 residues. The CDR3 loop is CASSKGRQETQYF. The CDR3 coding sequence is TGTGCCAGCAGCAAAGGACGACAAGAGACCCAGTACTTC.

V and J are TRBV6-6 and TRBJ2-6; the D is unclear. CDR3 size: 14 residues. V was trimmed by 6 bases and J by 4 bases, leaving 10 bases between them. Germline CDR1 reads MNHNY; CDR2 reads SVGAGI (reference sequence). As DNA, the CDR3 is TGTGCCAGCAGCCAACTCAGGGGGGCCAACGTCCTGACTTTC. The encoded protein is CASSQLRGANVLTF.

The V call is TRBV18, the J call TRBJ1-1, with a weak D call TRBD1 (5 bases). Germline CDR1 and CDR2: KGHSH and LQKENI. Trimming shortened V by 2 bases and J by 2 bases, and 15 bases separated the two germline ends. The CDR3 totals 16 residues. The CDR3 nucleotides read TGTGCCAGCTCACCAATCGGGGGGTTCGCAAACACTGAAGCTTTCTTT. Its translation: CASSPIGGFANTEAFF.

As DNA, the CDR3 is TGTGCCAGCAGCCCAACCGCAGACTCTGGAAACACCATATATTTT. Residues: CASSPTADSGNTIYF. V usage is TRBV11-2 and J usage is TRBJ1-3, with unresolved D. Germline CDR1 reads SGHAT; CDR2 reads FQNNGV. CDR3 length: 15 residues. V lost 5 bases and J 0 bases, leaving 11 bases between the germline ends.